The 17 T cell receptor beta chains reported below all come from one sample, sequenced in a study of human T cells and chemical hapten exposure. Time point in this sample: patch test 2, 6 weeks after DPC sensitization. Stated treatment: therapeutic diphenylcyclopropenone sensitization with weekly scalp DPC. One entry per CDR3 protein results from TCRdb running MiXCR on the RACE reads. The sample includes 96,000 or so distinct CDR3 sequences, around 9.3% of them seen just once. The sample here was whole blood, taken in connection with sensitization to the hapten diphenylcyclopropenone (DPC). These receptors were collected from a woman in her forties with alopecia areata. Some clones in this sample may be carry-over from other donors' samples.

This clonotype was seen ten or more times. The rearrangement links TRBV28 to TRBJ1-5; no clear D gene. The V gene's germline CDR1 is MDHEN and CDR2 SYDVKM. The CDR3 covers 12 residues. The ends were cut back, 3 bases at V and 7 bases at J, with 7 bases in the middle. CDR3 residues: CASSFGTQPQHF. Written as DNA, the CDR3 is TGTGCCAGCAGTTTTGGTACCCAGCCCCAGCATTTT.

J is TRBJ2-5 and V is TRBV18; 8 positions match TRBD1. The CDR3 runs 16 residues. Germline lookup yields CDR1 KGHSH and CDR2 LQKENI. After removal of 0 bases from V and 0 bases from J, the junction contained 3 bases not matched to a gene. CDR3 nucleotides: TGTGCCAGCTCACCACCCACAGGGGGAAACCAAGAGACCCAGTACTTC. It encodes CASSPPTGGNQETQYF.

This clonotype was counted only a few times. V usage is TRBV12-3 or TRBV12-4 and J usage is TRBJ1-1; perhaps TRBD1 as D (6 bases). The V end lost 5 bases, the J end lost 5 bases, and 12 bases lay between the germline ends. CDR3 length: 13 amino acids. CDR3 loop: CASSRGGATEAFF. CDR3 sequence (DNA): TGTGCCAGCAGTCGAGGGGGGGCGACTGAAGCTTTCTTT.

This clonotype was seen at least ten times. The chain links TRBV6-2 or TRBV6-3 to TRBJ2-2, with 7 bases matching TRBD2. The V and J ends lost 3 bases and 1 base, in that order; junction bases with no gene match: 5. The CDR3 is made up of 16 amino acids. Germline loops: CDR1 MNHEY, CDR2 SVGEGT. CDR3 sequence: CASSYFGGRNTGELFF. CDR3 sequence (DNA): TGTGCCAGCAGTTATTTCGGCGGGAGGAACACCGGGGAGCTGTTTTTT.

This clonotype appeared a few times. The genes are TRBV10-3 and TRBJ2-1; 10 bases fit TRBD2. The trim removed 5 bases at V and 2 bases at J, leaving 0 bases unmatched. The germline gives CDR1 ENHRY, CDR2 SYGVKD. This CDR3 has 14 residues. The CDR3 reads CAISTSGTYNEQFF. The CDR3, as DNA: TGTGCCATCAGTACTAGCGGGACCTACAATGAGCAGTTCTTC.

This clonotype was found a few times. At one of its ends the junction is not consistent with the germline gene, which may arise from a read error. The J gene is TRBJ2-1, the V gene TRBV7-2, with TRBD2 identical over 7 bases. This CDR3 spans 16 amino acids. Looked up from germline, CDR1 is SGHTA and CDR2 is FQGNSA. CDR3 nucleotide sequence: TGTGCCGGCAGCTTAGGGCCTAGCGGATCCTACAATGAGCAGTTCTTC. This encodes CAGSLGPSGSYNEQFF.

This clonotype was seen repeatedly, ten times or more. The chain couples TRBV7-2 to TRBJ2-5, with D tentatively TRBD2 (6 bases). This CDR3 region has 15 residues. Trimming removed 5 bases from V and 5 bases from J, with 18 bases in between. Per the germline V gene, CDR1 is SGHTA and CDR2 is FQGNSA. CDR3 sequence: CASSPQTGAGETQYF. For the CDR3, the DNA is TGTGCCAGCAGCCCCCAGACGGGAGCCGGGGAGACCCAGTACTTC.

The V and J genes are TRBV6-5 and TRBJ2-7; possibly TRBD1 for D (6 bases). This CDR3 is 15 amino acids long. The germline CDR1 and CDR2 sequences are MNHEY and SVGAGI. Trimming stripped 4 bases from V and 0 bases from J, with 13 bases between. This chain's CDR3 is CASSSRDTSSYEQYF. CDR3 coding DNA: TGTGCCAGCAGTTCCCGGGACACATCCTCCTACGAGCAGTACTTC.

The genes are TRBV7-9 and TRBJ2-5, with D possibly matching TRBD1 (6 bases). The CDR3 sequence is 14 residues long. CDR1 SEHNR and CDR2 FQNEAQ come from the germline V gene (reference sequence). V shed 6 bases and J shed 5 bases, with 16 bases lying between them. The CDR3 DNA reads TGTGCCAGCAGGGGAACAGGGAAAGGGGAGACCCAGTACTTC. Translation gives CASRGTGKGETQYF.

The CDR3 bases are TGTGCCAGCAGTATAAATGCGGCTCAGCCCCAGCATTTT. Protein: CASSINAAQPQHF. This chain uses TRBV28 with TRBJ1-5; D not resolved. The CDR3 loop spans 13 amino acids. Per germline, CDR1 MDHEN and CDR2 SYDVKM. The V end was cut by 5 bases, the J end by 6 bases, with 11 bases between.

V and J are TRBV6-2 or TRBV6-3 and TRBJ2-7; a possible D gene is TRBD2 (6 bases). Trimming stripped 5 bases from V and 3 bases from J, with 14 bases between. The CDR3 consists of 14 residues. CDR1 is MNHEY, CDR2 SVGEGT, per germline. The CDR3 region is CASSQSPTSYEQYF. CDR3 bases: TGTGCCAGCAGTCAATCCCCGACTAGCTACGAGCAGTACTTC.

In its sample, this clonotype was seen a few times. This chain joins TRBV7-9 and TRBJ1-6; TRBD1 is a possible D gene (6 bases). Germline-derived CDR1 and CDR2 are SEHNR and FQNEAQ (reference sequence). CDR3 length equals 17 residues. Trimming removed 5 bases from V and 0 bases from J, with 14 bases in between. DNA for the CDR3: TGTGCCAGCAGCCCAAATACAGGGAGCTCCTATAATTCACCCCTCCACTTT. Its translation is CASSPNTGSSYNSPLHF. The whole variable domain, remainder taken from reference TRBV7-9 and TRBJ1-6, is DTGVSQNPRHKITKRGQNVTFRCDPISEHNRLYWYRQTLGQGPEFLTYFQNEAQLEKSRLLSDRFSAERPKGSFSTLEIQRTEQGDSAMYLCASSPNTGSSYNSPLHFGNGTRLTVT.

This clonotype was seen many times. The J gene is TRBJ2-7, the V gene TRBV10-3, with TRBD2 identical over 7 bases. The CDR3 spans 15 residues. Germline CDR1 and CDR2: ENHRY and SYGVKD. V dropped 3 bases and J dropped 0; count of bases not matched to a gene: 5. CDR3 sequence reads: CAISDASGISYEQYF. The CDR3 DNA follows: TGTGCCATCAGTGACGCTAGCGGAATCTCCTACGAGCAGTACTTC.

This clonotype was seen many times. The chain recombines TRBV6-5 with TRBJ2-5; 10 bases align to TRBD2. Germline V gene lookup returns CDR1 MNHEY and CDR2 SVGAGI. Trimming removed 2 bases from V and 0 bases from J; junction bases left unmatched: 6. This CDR3 has 17 amino acids. CDR3 DNA: TGTGCCAGCAGTTACCGTATCGGGACTAGCGACCAAGAGACCCAGTACTTC. This sequence encodes CASSYRIGTSDQETQYF.

The CDR3: CASGRDGTEAFF. Here the CDR3 DNA reads TGTGCCAGCGGTAGGGACGGCACTGAAGCTTTCTTT. The V gene is TRBV6-1, the J gene TRBJ1-1; tentative D call: TRBD1 (5 bases). The V end was cut by 8 bases, the J end by 4 bases, with 11 bases between. There are 12 residues in the CDR3. Germline CDR1 is MNHNS and CDR2 is SASEGT.

This clonotype showed up just a few times. The rearrangement links TRBV10-3 to TRBJ2-3; D gene uncertain. CDR3 length: 13 residues. The germline CDR1 and CDR2 sequences are ENHRY and SYGVKD. Trimming took off 3 bases at V and 4 bases at J, with 8 bases between the two ends. For the CDR3, the DNA is TGTGCCATCAGTGATGGGCAGGCAGATACGCAGTATTTT. Protein product: CAISDGQADTQYF.

There are many counts of this clonotype. The V and J genes are TRBV6-2 or TRBV6-3 and TRBJ1-2; D call uncertain. Germline V CDR1 and CDR2: MNHEY, SVGEGT. This CDR3 is built from 13 residues. Between the trimmed V and J ends, which lost 5 bases and 2 bases, there was a span of 9 bases. CDR3 sequence: CASSPTSNYGYTF. The DNA for the CDR3 is TGTGCCAGCAGTCCGACAAGCAACTATGGCTACACCTTC.